The clone carrying this TCR beta chain has a handful of counts. Original data processing: Reference gene primer amplification yielded estimated nucleated cell counts. The protocol was immunoSEQ multiplex PCR, while the TCRdb copy is restricted to in-frame clones and leaves out a portion. The V and J calls and clone size are taken from that table; D and trimming were inferred from the DNA. The table includes 30,000 to 45,000 clones, over 75% detected once. The CDR3 extends over 18 amino acids. From germline, CDR1 is LNHDA and CDR2 SQIVND (reference sequence). The junction had 8 bases not matched to a gene; V was cut back by 2 bases and J by 1 base. This sample was included in a study of blood T cell repertoires in COVID-19. Study-level information: Sites across the United States, Italy and Spain contributed samples from acute and convalescent COVID-19. PBMCs, B-cell-depleted T cells, or T cells provided the cDNA or gDNA that made up the material.

This clonotype was sampled from a man aged 55 to 70 with acute or convalescent COVID-19. The sample comprised peripheral blood. The genes are TRBV19 and TRBJ2-3; 11 nucleotides agree with TRBD2. CDR3 in DNA: TGTGCCAGTAGTATATCTGGCGGGACTAGCGGAGGCACAGATACGCAGTATTTT. This sequence encodes CASSISGGTSGGTDTQYF.